This TCR beta chain was retrieved from a study of blood T cell repertoires in COVID-19. Study summary: The United States, Italy and Spain supplied acute and convalescent COVID-19 samples. Nucleic acid was either cDNA or gDNA, and it came from T cells, B-cell-depleted T cells, or PBMCs.

On this clone: An end of the junction does not agree with germline; a read error may underlie this.

Under the authors' procedure: Reference gene primers were amplified, and this amplification served to estimate nucleated cell counts. Some clones are missing from TCRdb's copy, which holds only in-frame ones; the method was immunoSEQ multiplex PCR. V, J and clone size reflect that table, while D and trimming were determined from the DNA. The top ten clones hold about 9.8% of a sample with about 280,000 clones, roughly 86% of them seen once. The CDR3 runs 15 residues. The germline CDR1 and CDR2 sequences are SNHLY and FYNNEI. This clonotype originated in a man aged 18 to 30 with active or convalescent COVID-19. The chain recombines TRBV2 with TRBJ1-3; 9 nucleotides agree with TRBD1. Specimen: peripheral blood. The CDR3 spells CASSRTGGSRNTIYF. For the CDR3, the DNA is TGTGCCAGCAGTCGTACAGGGGGCTCTAGAAACACCATATATTTT.